A selection of T cell receptor beta chains follows, all from one sample in a study of cytomegalovirus exposure and HLA in healthy donors. This table comes from immunoSEQ multiplex PCR, and its TCRdb copy is limited to in-frame clones, with some not included. The table has tens of thousands of clones, 94% seen once; the top ten hold roughly 0.63%. Sequenced input: PBMCs. These receptor sequences come from a woman under 30 in good health and CMV-seronegative. Each CDR3 is given with its conserved first and last residue. The D gene is left open where the match is weak. The size field is filled for only some rows; it gives once, few, many or a size class.

-,-,TRBJ2-5,TRBV6-5,CASRRGGRYQETQYF,TGTGCCAGCAGACGGGGTGGCAGATACCAAGAGACCCAGTACTTC
TRBD1,once,TRBJ1-1,TRBV28,CASSDRGWTEAFF,TGTGCCAGCAGCGACAGGGGTTGGACTGAAGCTTTCTTT
TRBD1,-,TRBJ2-2,TRBV29-1,CSGKRGRGRVTGELFF,TGCAGCGGGAAGAGGGGCAGGGGGCGGGTAACCGGGGAGCTGTTTTTT
TRBD1,-,TRBJ2-2,TRBV14,CASSQDRGTGELFF,TGTGCCAGCAGCCAGGACAGGGGCACCGGGGAGCTGTTTTTT
TRBD2,-,TRBJ2-3,TRBV9,CASSLAGSTDTQYF,TGTGCCAGCAGCCTAGCGGGGAGCACAGATACGCAGTATTTT
-,-,TRBJ1-2,TRBV4-2,CATSDRNNYGYTF,TGTGCCACCTCGGACAGAAACAACTATGGCTACACCTTC
TRBD2,-,TRBJ2-4,TRBV7-9,CASSLAGGGAGNIQYF,TGTGCCAGCAGCTTAGCTGGCGGGGGGGCCGGGAACATTCAGTACTTC
TRBD1,-,TRBJ2-3,TRBV5-1,CASSGDSFTSTDTQYF,TGCGCCAGCAGCGGGGACAGCTTCACTAGCACAGATACGCAGTATTTT
-,few,TRBJ1-2,TRBV9,CASSVRRTPSINYGYTF,TGTGCCAGCAGCGTCCGCAGGACACCATCTATTAACTATGGCTACACCTTC
-,-,TRBJ2-7,TRBV20-1,CSATPFEQYF,TGCAGTGCTACTCCTTTCGAGCAGTACTTC
TRBD1,-,TRBJ2-7,TRBV5-1,CASSLSGTGAYEQYF,TGCGCCAGCAGCTTGTCGGGGACAGGGGCCTACGAGCAGTACTTC
TRBD1,-,TRBJ2-3,TRBV15,CATSRGDRGLADTQYF,TGTGCCACCAGCAGAGGGGACAGGGGGCTGGCAGATACGCAGTATTTT
-,-,TRBJ2-1,TRBV6-1,CASSDQGPSYNEQFF,TGTGCCAGCAGTGACCAGGGTCCCTCCTACAATGAGCAGTTCTTC
TRBD1,-,TRBJ2-2,TRBV5-6,CATRTGGDVDTGELFF,TGTGCCACCAGGACAGGGGGCGATGTAGACACCGGGGAGCTGTTTTTT
-,-,TRBJ1-5,TRBV28,CASILLPGQPQHF,TGTGCCAGCATCTTGCTCCCCGGTCAGCCCCAGCATTTT
TRBD2,-,TRBJ2-1,TRBV6-5,CASRIAGGSNNEQFF,TGTGCCAGCAGGATAGCGGGGGGCTCGAACAATGAGCAGTTCTTC
TRBD1,-,TRBJ2-7,TRBV7-6,CASSFYDGQDSYEQYF,TGTGCCAGCAGCTTCTATGACGGACAGGACTCCTACGAGCAGTACTTC
-,-,TRBJ1-5,TRBV28,CASSNGAAPYQPQHF,TGTGCCAGCAGCAACGGCGCGGCTCCCTATCAGCCCCAGCATTTT
TRBD1,-,TRBJ1-2,TRBV18,CASSPRDRNYGYTF,TGTGCCAGCTCACCCCGGGACAGGAACTATGGCTACACCTTC
-,-,TRBJ1-2,TRBV5-5,CASSLEASGFGYTF,TGTGCCAGCAGCTTGGAGGCTTCAGGGTTTGGCTACACCTTC
TRBD1,-,TRBJ1-2,TRBV19,CASQRQGAYDGYGYTF,TGTGCCAGTCAAAGACAGGGGGCATATGACGGCTATGGCTACACCTTC
-,-,TRBJ2-6,TRBV2,CASSLGAGANVLTF,TGTGCCAGCAGCTTAGGGGCTGGGGCCAACGTCCTGACTTTC
-,once,TRBJ1-1,TRBV7-3,CASSLDRRTEAFF,TGTGCCAGCAGCTTAGACAGGCGCACTGAAGCTTTCTTT
-,-,TRBJ1-5,TRBV2,CASSEGHNSNQPQHF,TGTGCCAGCAGCGAAGGACACAATAGCAATCAGCCCCAGCATTTT
TRBD1,-,TRBJ1-1,TRBV5-1,CASSLEGTGTANTEAFF,TGCGCCAGCAGCCTGGAGGGGACAGGGACGGCGAACACTGAAGCTTTCTTT
TRBD2,-,TRBJ2-3,TRBV6-1,CASSEASGGATDTQYF,TGTGCCAGCAGTGAAGCTAGCGGGGGGGCCACAGATACGCAGTATTTT
-,once,TRBJ1-2,TRBV28,CASTGSGGYGYTF,TGTGCCAGCACTGGGTCCGGGGGATACGGCTACACCTTC
-,-,TRBJ2-7,TRBV18,CASSPVPDTSYEQYF,TGTGCCAGCTCACCAGTCCCGGACACCTCCTACGAGCAGTACTTC
-,-,TRBJ2-3,TRBV6-5,CASRKRDTQYF,TGTGCCAGCAGGAAGAGGGATACGCAGTATTTT
-,-,TRBJ1-2,TRBV13,CASSSRVSGYYGYTF,TGTGCCAGCAGCTCCAGGGTCTCGGGCTACTATGGCTACACCTTC
-,-,TRBJ1-6,TRBV9,CASSFASANSPLHF,TGTGCCAGCAGCTTTGCCAGTGCAAATTCACCCCTCCACTTT
TRBD2,-,TRBJ2-1,TRBV4-1,CASSQGVTSGANNEQFF,TGCGCCAGCAGCCAAGGGGTGACTAGCGGGGCTAACAATGAGCAGTTCTTC
TRBD1,few,TRBJ1-3,TRBV4-3,CASSQTGTGNTIYF,TGCGCCAGCAGCCAGACAGGGACTGGAAACACCATATATTTT